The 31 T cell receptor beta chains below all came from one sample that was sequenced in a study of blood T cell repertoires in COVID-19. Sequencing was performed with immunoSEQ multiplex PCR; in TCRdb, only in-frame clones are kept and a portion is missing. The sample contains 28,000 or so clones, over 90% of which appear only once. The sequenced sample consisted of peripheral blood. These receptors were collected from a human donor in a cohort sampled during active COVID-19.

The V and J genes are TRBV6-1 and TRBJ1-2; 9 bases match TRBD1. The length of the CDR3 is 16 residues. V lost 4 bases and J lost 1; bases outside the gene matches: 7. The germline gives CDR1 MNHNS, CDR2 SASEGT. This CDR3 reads CASSGIQGANNYGYTF. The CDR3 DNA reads TGTGCCAGCAGTGGTATACAGGGGGCGAATAACTATGGCTACACCTTC.

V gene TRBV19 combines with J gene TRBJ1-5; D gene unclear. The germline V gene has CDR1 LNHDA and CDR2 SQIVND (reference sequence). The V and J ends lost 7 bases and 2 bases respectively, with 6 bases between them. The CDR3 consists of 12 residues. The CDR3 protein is CASTPGNQPQHF. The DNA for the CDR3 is TGTGCCAGTACTCCGGGCAATCAGCCCCAGCATTTT.

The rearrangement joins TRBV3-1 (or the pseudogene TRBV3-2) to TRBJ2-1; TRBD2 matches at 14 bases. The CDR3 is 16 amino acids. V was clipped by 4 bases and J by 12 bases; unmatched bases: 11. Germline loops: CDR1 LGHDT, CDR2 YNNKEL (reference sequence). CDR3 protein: CASSLGTSGRGAGQFF. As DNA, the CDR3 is TGTGCCAGCAGCCTGGGGACTAGCGGGAGAGGGGCTGGGCAGTTCTTC.

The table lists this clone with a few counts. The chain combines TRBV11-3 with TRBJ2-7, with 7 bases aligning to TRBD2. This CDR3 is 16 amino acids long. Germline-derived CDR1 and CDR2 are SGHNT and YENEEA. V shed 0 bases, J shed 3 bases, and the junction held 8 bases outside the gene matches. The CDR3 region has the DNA TGTGCCAGCAGCTTAGAAAAAGGCGGGGGTAACTACGAGCAGTACTTC. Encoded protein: CASSLEKGGGNYEQYF.

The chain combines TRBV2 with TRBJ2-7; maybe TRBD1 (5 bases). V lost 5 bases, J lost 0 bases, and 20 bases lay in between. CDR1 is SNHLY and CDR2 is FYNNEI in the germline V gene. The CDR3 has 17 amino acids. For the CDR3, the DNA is TGTGCCAGCAGTCCAGGGAATCGGGCGAAGAGCTCCTACGAGCAGTACTTC. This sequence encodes CASSPGNRAKSSYEQYF.

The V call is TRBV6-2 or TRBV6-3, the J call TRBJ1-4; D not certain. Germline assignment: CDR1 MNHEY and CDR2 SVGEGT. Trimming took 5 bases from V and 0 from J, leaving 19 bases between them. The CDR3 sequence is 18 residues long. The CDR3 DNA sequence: TGTGCCAGCAGTAAAGCCCACCCTGGAGGTTCAACTAATGAAAAACTGTTTTTT. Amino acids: CASSKAHPGGSTNEKLFF.

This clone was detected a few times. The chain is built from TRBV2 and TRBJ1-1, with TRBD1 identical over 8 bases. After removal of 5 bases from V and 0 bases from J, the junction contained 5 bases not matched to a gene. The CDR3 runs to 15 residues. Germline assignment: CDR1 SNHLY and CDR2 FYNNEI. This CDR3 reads CASSTRTGMNTEAFF. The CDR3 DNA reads TGTGCCAGCAGTACGAGGACAGGGATGAACACTGAAGCTTTCTTT.

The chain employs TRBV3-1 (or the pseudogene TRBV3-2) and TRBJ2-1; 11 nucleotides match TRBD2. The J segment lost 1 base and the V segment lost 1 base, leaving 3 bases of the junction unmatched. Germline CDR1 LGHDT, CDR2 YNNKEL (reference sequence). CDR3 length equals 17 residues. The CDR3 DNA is TGTGCCAGCAGCCAAGCTAGCGGGAGGAGGTCCTACAATGAGCAGTTCTTC. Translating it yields CASSQASGRRSYNEQFF.

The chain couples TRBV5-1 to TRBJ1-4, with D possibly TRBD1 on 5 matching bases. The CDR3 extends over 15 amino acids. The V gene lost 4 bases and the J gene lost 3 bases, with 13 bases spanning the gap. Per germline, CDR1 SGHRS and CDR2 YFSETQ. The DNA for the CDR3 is TGCGCCAGCAGCCCGGGCGGGACGTCTAATGAAAAACTGTTTTTT. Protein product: CASSPGGTSNEKLFF.

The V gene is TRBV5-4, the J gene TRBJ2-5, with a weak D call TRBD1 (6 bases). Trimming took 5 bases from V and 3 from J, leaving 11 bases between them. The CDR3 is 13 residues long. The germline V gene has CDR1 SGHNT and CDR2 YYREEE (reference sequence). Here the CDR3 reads CASSTGLEETQYF. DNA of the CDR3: TGTGCCAGCAGTACAGGGCTCGAAGAGACCCAGTACTTC.

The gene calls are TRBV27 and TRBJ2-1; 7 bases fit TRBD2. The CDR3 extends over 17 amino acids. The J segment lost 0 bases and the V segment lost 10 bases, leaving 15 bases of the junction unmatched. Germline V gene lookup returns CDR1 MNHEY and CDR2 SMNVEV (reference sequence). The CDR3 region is CATESSQGLSSYNEQFF. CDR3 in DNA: TGTGCCACCGAATCCAGCCAGGGACTAAGCTCCTACAATGAGCAGTTCTTC.

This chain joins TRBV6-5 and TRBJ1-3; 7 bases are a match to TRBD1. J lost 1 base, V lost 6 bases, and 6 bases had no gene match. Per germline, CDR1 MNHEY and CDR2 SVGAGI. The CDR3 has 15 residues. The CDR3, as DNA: TGTGCCAGCAGCCCGACAGGGCCTTCTGGAAACACCATATATTTT. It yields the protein CASSPTGPSGNTIYF.

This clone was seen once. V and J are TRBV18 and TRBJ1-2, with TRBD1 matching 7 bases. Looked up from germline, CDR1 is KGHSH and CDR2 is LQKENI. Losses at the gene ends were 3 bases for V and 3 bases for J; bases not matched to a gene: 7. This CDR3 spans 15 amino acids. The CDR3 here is CASSPGTTGDYGYTF. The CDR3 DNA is TGTGCCAGCTCACCGGGGACCACAGGGGACTATGGCTACACCTTC.

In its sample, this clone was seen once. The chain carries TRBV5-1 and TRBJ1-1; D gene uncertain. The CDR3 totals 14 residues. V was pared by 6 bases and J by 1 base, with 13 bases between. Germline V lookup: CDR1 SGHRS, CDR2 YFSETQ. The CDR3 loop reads CASTGIAPNTEAFF. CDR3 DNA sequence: TGCGCCAGCACCGGGATAGCTCCGAACACTGAAGCTTTCTTT. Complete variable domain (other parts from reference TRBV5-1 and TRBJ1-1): KAGVTQTPRYLIKTRGQQVTLSCSPISGHRSVSWYQQTPGQGLQFLFEYFSETQRNKGNFPGRFSGRQFSNSRSEMNVSTLELGDSALYLCASTGIAPNTEAFFGQGTRLTVV.

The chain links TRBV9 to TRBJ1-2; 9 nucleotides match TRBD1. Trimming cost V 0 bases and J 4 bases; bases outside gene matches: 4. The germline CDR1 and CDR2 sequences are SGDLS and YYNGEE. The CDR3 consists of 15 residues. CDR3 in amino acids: CASSVETGGRYGYTF. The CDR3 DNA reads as TGTGCCAGCAGCGTAGAGACAGGGGGGCGCTATGGCTACACCTTC.

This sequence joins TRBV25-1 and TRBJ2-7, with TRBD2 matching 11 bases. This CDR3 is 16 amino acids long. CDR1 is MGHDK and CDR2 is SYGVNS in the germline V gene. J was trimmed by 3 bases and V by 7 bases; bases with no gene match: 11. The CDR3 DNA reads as TGTGCCAGCACCAGACTAGCGGGATCATCTCTCTACGAGCAGTACTTC. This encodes CASTRLAGSSLYEQYF.

CDR3 sequence: CATSAPQSGTNEKLFF. DNA of the CDR3: TGTGCCACCAGTGCCCCACAGTCGGGGACTAATGAAAAACTGTTTTTT. J is TRBJ1-4 and V is TRBV24-1; D gene unclear. The CDR3 totals 16 residues. Trimming pared 5 bases from V and 2 bases from J, leaving 14 bases between. Germline V lookup: CDR1 KGHDR, CDR2 SFDVKD.

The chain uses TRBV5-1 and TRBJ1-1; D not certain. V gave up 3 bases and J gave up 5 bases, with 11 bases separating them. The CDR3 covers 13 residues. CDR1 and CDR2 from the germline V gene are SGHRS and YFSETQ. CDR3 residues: CASSSAGWTEAFF. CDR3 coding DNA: TGCGCCAGCAGCTCGGCGGGGTGGACTGAAGCTTTCTTT.

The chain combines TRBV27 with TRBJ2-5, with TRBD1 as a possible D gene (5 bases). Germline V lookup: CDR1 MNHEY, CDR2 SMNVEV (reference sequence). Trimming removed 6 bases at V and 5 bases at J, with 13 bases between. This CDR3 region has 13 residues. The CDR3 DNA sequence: TGTGCCAGCAGCAGCAGGGAAGGGGAGACCCAGTACTTC. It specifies CASSSREGETQYF.

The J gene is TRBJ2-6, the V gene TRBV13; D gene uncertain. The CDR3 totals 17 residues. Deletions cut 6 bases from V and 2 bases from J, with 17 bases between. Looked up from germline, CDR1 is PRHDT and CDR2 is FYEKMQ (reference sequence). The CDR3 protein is CASSLRTPGTGANVLTF. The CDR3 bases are TGTGCCAGCAGTCTTAGAACTCCAGGAACTGGGGCCAACGTCCTGACTTTC.

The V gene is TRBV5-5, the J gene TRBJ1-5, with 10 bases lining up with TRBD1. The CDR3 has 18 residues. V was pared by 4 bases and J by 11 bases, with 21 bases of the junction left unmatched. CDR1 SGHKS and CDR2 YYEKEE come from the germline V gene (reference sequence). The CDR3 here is CASSTPGQGSRAARSQHF. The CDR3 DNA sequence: TGTGCCAGCAGCACACCGGGACAGGGGTCGAGGGCCGCTAGGTCCCAGCATTTT.

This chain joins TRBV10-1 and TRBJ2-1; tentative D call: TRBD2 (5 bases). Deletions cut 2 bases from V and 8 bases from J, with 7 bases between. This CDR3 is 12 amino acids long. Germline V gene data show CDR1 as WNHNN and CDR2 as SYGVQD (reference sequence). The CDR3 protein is CASSEGRDEQFF. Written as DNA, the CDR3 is TGCGCCAGCAGTGAGGGGCGGGATGAGCAGTTCTTC.

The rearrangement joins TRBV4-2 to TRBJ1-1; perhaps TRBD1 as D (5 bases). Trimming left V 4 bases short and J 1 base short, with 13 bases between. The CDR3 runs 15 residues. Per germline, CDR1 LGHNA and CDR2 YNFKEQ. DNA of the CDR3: TGTGCCAGCAGCCCTAGGCTGGGGGGGAACACTGAAGCTTTCTTT. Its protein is CASSPRLGGNTEAFF.

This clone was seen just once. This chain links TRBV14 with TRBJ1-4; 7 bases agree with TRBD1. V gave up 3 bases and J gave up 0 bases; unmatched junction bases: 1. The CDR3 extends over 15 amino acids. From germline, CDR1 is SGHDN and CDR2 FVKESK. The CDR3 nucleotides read TGTGCCAGCAGCCAGGGACAGACAACTAATGAAAAACTGTTTTTT. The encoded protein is CASSQGQTTNEKLFF. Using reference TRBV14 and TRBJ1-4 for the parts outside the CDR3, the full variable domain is EAGVTQFPSHSVIEKGQTVTLRCDPISGHDNLYWYRRVMGKEIKFLLHFVKESKQDESGMPNNRFLAERTGGTYSTLKVQPAELEDSGVYFCASSQGQTTNEKLFFGSGTQLSVL.

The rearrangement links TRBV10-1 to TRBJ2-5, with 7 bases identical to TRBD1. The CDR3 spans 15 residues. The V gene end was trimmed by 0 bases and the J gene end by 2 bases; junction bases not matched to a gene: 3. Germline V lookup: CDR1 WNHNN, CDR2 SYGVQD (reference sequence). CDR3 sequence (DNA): TGCGCCAGCAGTGAGTCCGGGACAGTACAAGAGACCCAGTACTTC. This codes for CASSESGTVQETQYF.

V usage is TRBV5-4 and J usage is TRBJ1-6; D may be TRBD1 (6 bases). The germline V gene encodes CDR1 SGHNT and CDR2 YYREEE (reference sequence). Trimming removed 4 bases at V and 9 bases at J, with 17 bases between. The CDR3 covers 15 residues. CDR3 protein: CASSLAPGEGSPLHF. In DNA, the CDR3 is TGTGCCAGCAGCCTTGCGCCAGGGGAGGGTTCACCCCTCCACTTT. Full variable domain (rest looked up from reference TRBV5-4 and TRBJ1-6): ETGVTQSPTHLIKTRGQQVTLRCSSQSGHNTVSWYQQALGQGPQFIFQYYREEENGRGNFPPRFSGLQFPNYSSELNVNALELDDSALYLCASSLAPGEGSPLHFGNGTRLTVT.

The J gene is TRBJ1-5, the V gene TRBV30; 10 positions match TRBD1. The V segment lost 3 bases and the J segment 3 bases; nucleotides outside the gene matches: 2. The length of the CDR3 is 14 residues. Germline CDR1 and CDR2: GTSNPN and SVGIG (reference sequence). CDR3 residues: CAWRGTGDNQPQHF. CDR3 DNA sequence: TGTGCCTGGAGGGGGACAGGGGACAATCAGCCCCAGCATTTT.

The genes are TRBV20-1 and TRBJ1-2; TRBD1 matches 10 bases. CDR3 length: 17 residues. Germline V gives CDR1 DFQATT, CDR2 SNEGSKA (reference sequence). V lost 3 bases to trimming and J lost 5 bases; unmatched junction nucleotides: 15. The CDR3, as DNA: TGCAGTGCTAGTCAGGGGGGACAGGGGCCTGGCCCATATGGCTACACCTTC. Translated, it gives CSASQGGQGPGPYGYTF.

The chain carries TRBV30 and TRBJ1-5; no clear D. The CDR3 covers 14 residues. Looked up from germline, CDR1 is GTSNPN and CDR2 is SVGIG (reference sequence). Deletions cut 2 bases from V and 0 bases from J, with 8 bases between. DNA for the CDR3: TGTGCCTGGAGTTCTGTAAATAGCAATCAGCCCCAGCATTTT. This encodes CAWSSVNSNQPQHF.

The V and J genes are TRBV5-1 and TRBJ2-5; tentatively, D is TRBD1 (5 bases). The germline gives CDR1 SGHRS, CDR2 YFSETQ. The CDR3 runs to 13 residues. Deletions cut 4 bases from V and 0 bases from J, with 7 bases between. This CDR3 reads CASSAGNQETQYF. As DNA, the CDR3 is TGCGCCAGCAGCGCAGGGAACCAAGAGACCCAGTACTTC.

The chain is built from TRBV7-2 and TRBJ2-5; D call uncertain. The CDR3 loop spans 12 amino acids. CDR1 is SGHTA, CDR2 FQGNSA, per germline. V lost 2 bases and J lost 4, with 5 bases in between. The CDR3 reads CASSLFGETQYF. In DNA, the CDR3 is TGTGCCAGCAGCTTATTCGGAGAGACCCAGTACTTC.